The next 14 T cell receptor beta chains were all read from a single sample in a study of CD8+ T cells in alopecia areata. Indicated treatment: oral pan-JAK inhibitor, 5-10 mg twice daily. Investigators isolated RNA and reverse transcribed it into cDNA to act as the sequencing template. Data came from immunoSEQ multiplex PCR; TCRdb stores just in-frame clones and leaves some out. The table shows around 200,000 clones, with about three fifths occurring only once. The sample consisted of CD4+ T cells sorted from blood, taken at week 4, from a patient treated with tofacitinib. The receptor set was obtained from a human donor with alopecia areata.

This clone occurred a few times. Different DNA sequences within this sample yield the same CDR3. V is TRBV29-1 and J is TRBJ2-3, with 10 bases aligning to TRBD2. The J segment lost 2 bases and the V segment lost 6 bases, leaving 5 bases of the junction unmatched. The CDR3 length is 14 residues. Germline V gene lookup returns CDR1 SQVTM and CDR2 ANQGSEA. For the CDR3, the DNA is TGCAGCGTGGGGCTAGCGGGAGTCACAGATACGCAGTATTTT. Its translation is CSVGLAGVTDTQYF.

This clone was observed a handful of times. The chain's CDR3 is CASSLVTPNSPLHF. The DNA of the CDR3 is TGTGCCAGCAGCTTGGTTACTCCGAATTCACCCCTCCACTTT. The chain employs TRBV5-6 and TRBJ1-6, with D unclear. This CDR3 has 14 amino acids. Germline V lookup: CDR1 SGHDT, CDR2 YYEEEE. Trimming pared 0 bases from V and 7 bases from J, leaving 8 bases between.

This chain links TRBV5-1 with TRBJ1-4; D not resolved. The germline V gene has CDR1 SGHRS and CDR2 YFSETQ. The CDR3 runs to 15 residues. The V end lost 5 bases, the J end lost 0 bases, and 11 bases lay between the germline ends. DNA of the CDR3: TGCGCCAGCAGGGAACAGCCAGCAACTAATGAAAAACTGTTTTTT. This sequence encodes CASREQPATNEKLFF.

The V and J genes are TRBV30 and TRBJ2-1; 10 bases are a match to TRBD1. Germline lookup yields CDR1 GTSNPN and CDR2 SVGIG (reference sequence). Unmatched junction bases numbered 4, after V lost 3 bases and J lost 2 bases. The CDR3 loop spans 15 amino acids. The CDR3 region is CAWSAGQGAYNEQFF. DNA of the CDR3: TGTGCCTGGAGCGCAGGACAGGGGGCCTACAATGAGCAGTTCTTC. The full variable domain, completed using reference TRBV30 and TRBJ2-1, is SQTIHQWPATLVQPVGSPLSLECTVEGTSNPNLYWYRQAAGRGLQLLFYSVGIGQISSEVPQNLSASRPQDRQFILSSKKLLLSDSGFYLCAWSAGQGAYNEQFFGPGTRLTVL.

The rearrangement uses TRBV6-1 and TRBJ2-7, with D unclear. Germline V gives CDR1 MNHNS, CDR2 SASEGT. This CDR3 has 13 amino acids. Trimming left V 2 bases short and J 3 bases short, with 8 bases between. The CDR3 spells CASSEQVIYEQYF. CDR3 in DNA: TGTGCCAGCAGTGAACAGGTCATCTACGAGCAGTACTTC.

This clone was seen only a few times. The chain is built from TRBV5-4 and TRBJ1-4; D is perhaps TRBD1 (5 bases). V was shortened by 4 bases and J by 5 bases, with 15 bases between the two germline ends. Germline loops: CDR1 SGHNT, CDR2 YYREEE (reference sequence). This CDR3 spans 15 amino acids. The CDR3 region has the DNA TGTGCCAGCAGCATCCCCGGGACGGGGAATGAAAAACTGTTTTTT. Translated: CASSIPGTGNEKLFF.

The gene calls are TRBV2 and TRBJ1-2, with a possible D match to TRBD1 (5 bases). The CDR3 extends over 15 amino acids. V was trimmed by 4 bases and J by 6 bases, leaving 18 bases between them. Germline-derived CDR1 and CDR2 are SNHLY and FYNNEI. The CDR3 DNA follows: TGTGCCAGCAGTGCTGTAAGAGGAAAACAGGATGGCTACACCTTC. This gives the protein CASSAVRGKQDGYTF.

The V call is TRBV2, the J call TRBJ2-7, with 8 bases matching TRBD1. The CDR3 runs 15 residues. V gave up 5 bases and J gave up 2 bases; unmatched junction bases: 8. From germline, CDR1 is SNHLY and CDR2 FYNNEI. Here the CDR3 DNA reads TGTGCCAGCAGTCGTGACAGGGGTGATACCTACGAGCAGTACTTC. As protein: CASSRDRGDTYEQYF. Based on the CDR3 plus reference TRBV2 and TRBJ2-7, the full variable domain is EPEVTQTPSHQVTQMGQEVILRCVPISNHLYFYWYRQILGQKVEFLVSFYNNEISEKSEIFDDQFSVERPDGSNFTLKIRSTKLEDSAMYFCASSRDRGDTYEQYFGPGTRLTVT.

V gene TRBV6-5 combines with J gene TRBJ2-3; no clear D. The CDR3 has 13 residues. Trimming left V 2 bases short and J 0 bases short, with 3 bases between. Germline CDR1 reads MNHEY; CDR2 reads SVGAGI. The DNA of the CDR3 is TGTGCCAGCAGTTACGAGAGCACAGATACGCAGTATTTT. It is translated as CASSYESTDTQYF.

The CDR3 DNA reads as TGCGCCAGCAGCCAAGGGGTGGCCCAACAAGAGACCCAGTACTTC. Translated: CASSQGVAQQETQYF. The chain joins TRBV4-1 to TRBJ2-5, with unresolved D. Germline values: CDR1 MGHRA, CDR2 YSYEKL. This CDR3 has 15 amino acids. Trimming removed 1 base from V and 2 bases from J, with 11 bases in between.

A single count supports this clone. V usage is TRBV29-1 and J usage is TRBJ1-2; D is uncertain. Germline CDR1 is SQVTM and CDR2 is ANQGSEA. The CDR3 consists of 13 residues. V was shortened by 5 bases and J by 2 bases, with 12 bases between the two germline ends. CDR3 sequence reads: CSVPMPLNYGYTF. The CDR3 coding sequence is TGCAGCGTTCCCATGCCCCTGAACTATGGCTACACCTTC. Supplemented by reference TRBV29-1 and TRBJ1-2, the full variable domain reads SAVISQKPSRDICQRGTSLTIQCQVDSQVTMMFWYRQQPGQSLTLIATANQGSEATYESGFVIDKFPISRPNLTFSTLTVSNMSPEDSSIYLCSVPMPLNYGYTFGSGTRLTVV.

V and J are TRBV5-4 and TRBJ2-7; 12 bases map to TRBD2. Germline values: CDR1 SGHNT, CDR2 YYREEE (reference sequence). V lost 4 bases to trimming and J lost 4 bases; unmatched junction nucleotides: 12. There are 17 residues in the CDR3. The CDR3 DNA reads as TGTGCCAGCAGCCCTTGGATCGGACTAGCGGGAAGTTACGAGCAGTACTTC. This gives the protein CASSPWIGLAGSYEQYF.

The CDR3 bases are TGTGCCAGCAGCTTAGAAGCAACTAGCACAGATACGCAGTATTTT. It yields the protein CASSLEATSTDTQYF. The genes are TRBV11-1 and TRBJ2-3; no firm D call. Trimming took 1 base from V and 0 from J, leaving 8 bases between them. The CDR3 loop spans 15 amino acids. Germline V gene data show CDR1 as SGHAT and CDR2 as FQDESV (reference sequence).

The rearrangement joins TRBV29-1 to TRBJ2-7; D might be TRBD1 or TRBD2, each matching 6 bases. There are 13 residues in the CDR3. CDR1 and CDR2 from the germline V gene are SQVTM and ANQGSEA. The V end lost 2 bases, the J end lost 5 bases, and 13 bases lay between the germline ends. The CDR3 is CSVEMQGRHEQYF. The CDR3 DNA sequence: TGCAGCGTTGAAATGCAGGGGAGGCACGAGCAGTACTTC.